The T cell receptor (beta chain) under discussion was sequenced for a study of control samples from healthy donors and cancer patients. Repertoires were generated with immunoSEQ multiplex PCR, while TCRdb's copy carries only in-frame clones and drops some. This table has 120,000 or so clones, around 92% appearing once. The CDR3 contains 12 residues. The germline V and J ends were trimmed by 7 bases and 1 base, with 7 bases remaining between them. In germline, CDR1 is MNHNY, CDR2 SVGAGI (reference sequence). Sequenced material: PBMCs. This TCR derives from a man older than 75 with head and neck cancer. The chain links TRBV6-6 to TRBJ1-1, with D possibly TRBD1 on 5 matching bases. CDR3 loop: CASKRGNTEAFF. The CDR3 DNA sequence: TGTGCCAGCAAGAGGGGGAACACTGAAGCTTTCTTT.